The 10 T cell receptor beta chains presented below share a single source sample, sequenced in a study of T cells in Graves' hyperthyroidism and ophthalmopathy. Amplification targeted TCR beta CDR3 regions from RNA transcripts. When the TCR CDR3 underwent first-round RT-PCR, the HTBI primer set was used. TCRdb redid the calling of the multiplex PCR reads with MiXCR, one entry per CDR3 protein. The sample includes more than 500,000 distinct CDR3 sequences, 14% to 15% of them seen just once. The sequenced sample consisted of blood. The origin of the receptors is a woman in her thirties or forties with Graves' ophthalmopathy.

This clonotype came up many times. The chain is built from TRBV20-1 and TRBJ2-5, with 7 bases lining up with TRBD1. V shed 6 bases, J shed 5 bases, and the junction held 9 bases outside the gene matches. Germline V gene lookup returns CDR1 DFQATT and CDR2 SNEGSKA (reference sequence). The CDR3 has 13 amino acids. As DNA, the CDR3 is TGCAGTGCAAAAACACAGGGGCGGGAGACCCAGTACTTC. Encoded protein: CSAKTQGRETQYF.

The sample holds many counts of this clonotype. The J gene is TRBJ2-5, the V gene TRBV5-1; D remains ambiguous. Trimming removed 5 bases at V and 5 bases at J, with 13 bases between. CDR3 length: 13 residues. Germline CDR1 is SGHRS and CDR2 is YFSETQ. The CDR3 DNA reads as TGCGCCAGCAGTAACCAGATGGCCGAGACCCAGTACTTC. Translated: CASSNQMAETQYF.

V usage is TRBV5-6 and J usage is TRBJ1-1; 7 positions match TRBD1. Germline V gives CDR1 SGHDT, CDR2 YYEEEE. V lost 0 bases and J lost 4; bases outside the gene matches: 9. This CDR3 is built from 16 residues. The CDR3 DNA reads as TGTGCCAGCAGCTTGGTAAAGGGGGCAGGCGGCACTGAAGCTTTCTTT. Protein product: CASSLVKGAGGTEAFF.

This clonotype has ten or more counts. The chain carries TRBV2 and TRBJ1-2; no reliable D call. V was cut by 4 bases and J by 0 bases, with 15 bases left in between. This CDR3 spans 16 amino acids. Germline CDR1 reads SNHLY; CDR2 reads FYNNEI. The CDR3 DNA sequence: TGTGCCAGCAGTGGGGCGGGAGGCCCCACTAACTATGGCTACACCTTC. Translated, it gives CASSGAGGPTNYGYTF.

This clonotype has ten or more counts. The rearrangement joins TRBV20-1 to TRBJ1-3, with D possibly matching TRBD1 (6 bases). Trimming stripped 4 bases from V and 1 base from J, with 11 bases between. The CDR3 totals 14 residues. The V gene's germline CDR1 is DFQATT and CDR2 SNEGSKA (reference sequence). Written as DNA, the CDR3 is TGCAGTGCTAATCCCACAGGGTCTGGAAACACCATATATTTT. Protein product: CSANPTGSGNTIYF.

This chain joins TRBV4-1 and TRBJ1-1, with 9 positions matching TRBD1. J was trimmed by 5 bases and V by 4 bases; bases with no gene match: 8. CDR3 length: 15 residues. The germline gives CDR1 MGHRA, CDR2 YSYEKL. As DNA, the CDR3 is TGCGCCAGCAGCCTCCCGACAGGGGGGCGTACTGAAGCTTTCTTT. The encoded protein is CASSLPTGGRTEAFF.

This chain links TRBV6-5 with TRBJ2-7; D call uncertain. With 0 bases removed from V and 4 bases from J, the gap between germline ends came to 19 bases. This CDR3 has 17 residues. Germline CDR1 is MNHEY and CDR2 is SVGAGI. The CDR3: CASSYSIVGRFTYEQYF. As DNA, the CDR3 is TGTGCCAGCAGTTACTCGATCGTGGGAAGATTTACATACGAGCAGTACTTC.

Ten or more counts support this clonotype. The CDR3 loop reads CASSEARDRGYEQYF. Written as DNA, the CDR3 is TGTGCCAGCAGTGAGGCCCGGGACAGGGGCTACGAGCAGTACTTC. This chain connects TRBV28 to TRBJ2-7, with 10 nucleotides matching TRBD1. The V gene end was trimmed by 5 bases and the J gene end by 3 bases; junction bases not matched to a gene: 7. Germline CDR1 and CDR2: MDHEN and SYDVKM. This CDR3 region has 15 residues.

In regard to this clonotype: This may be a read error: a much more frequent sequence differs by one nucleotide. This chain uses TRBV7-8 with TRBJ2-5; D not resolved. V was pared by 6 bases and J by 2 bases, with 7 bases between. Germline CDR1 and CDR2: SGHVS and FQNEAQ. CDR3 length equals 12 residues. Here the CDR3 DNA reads TGTGCCAGCAGTGGATTTCAAGAGACCCAGTACTTC. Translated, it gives CASSGFQETQYF. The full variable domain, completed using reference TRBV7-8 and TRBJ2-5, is GAGVSQSPRYKVAKRGQDVALRCDPISGHVSLFWYQQALGQGPEFLTYFQNEAQLDKSGLPSDRFFAERPEGSVSTLKIQRTQQEDSAVYLCASSGFQETQYFGPGTRLLVL.

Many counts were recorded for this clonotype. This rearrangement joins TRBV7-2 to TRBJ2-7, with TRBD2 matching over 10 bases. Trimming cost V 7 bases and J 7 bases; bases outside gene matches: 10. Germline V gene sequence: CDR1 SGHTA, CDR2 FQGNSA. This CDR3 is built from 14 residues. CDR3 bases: TGTGCCAGCACCCGAGGGACTAGCGTCCCGGAGCAGTACTTC. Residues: CASTRGTSVPEQYF.